What follows is one T cell receptor beta chain and its context. CDR1 SGHTA and CDR2 FQGNSA come from the germline V gene. Unmatched junction bases numbered 15, after V lost 5 bases and J lost 6 bases. The CDR3 sequence is 16 residues long. The source of the sample is a study of blood T cell repertoires in COVID-19. Study details: The cDNA or gDNA used as material had been derived from T cells, B-cell-depleted T cells, or PBMCs.

Per the original methods: Amplification from reference gene primers served as the basis for estimated nucleated cell counts. Profiled with immunoSEQ multiplex PCR; TCRdb holds only in-frame clones, not every one. V and J calls and clone size follow that table, whereas D and trimming were derived from the DNA. The sample lists 150,000 or so clones, more than 85% occurring once. Cohort assignment relied on participant-reported clinical history. The sample consisted of PBMCs or T cells enriched from blood (not recorded which). This clonotype was obtained from a woman aged 45-65 years who had recovered from COVID-19. This sequence joins TRBV7-2 and TRBJ1-2; 7 nucleotides match TRBD1. The CDR3, as DNA: TGTGCCAGCAGCCTACGGGGCGCAGGGGGGAAGGATGGCTACACCTTC. Residues: CASSLRGAGGKDGYTF.